Below are 11 T cell receptor beta chains sequenced from a single sample in a study of blood T cell repertoires in COVID-19. Some clones are missing from TCRdb's copy, which holds only in-frame ones; the method was immunoSEQ multiplex PCR. The data hold about 530,000 clones, with roughly 89% observed a single time. The specimen sequenced was peripheral blood. Every receptor here comes from a woman aged 50 to 60 with COVID-19, enrolled during active disease.

The chain employs TRBV24-1 and TRBJ1-1; D possibly corresponds to TRBD1 (6 bases). Germline loops: CDR1 KGHDR, CDR2 SFDVKD. This CDR3 spans 13 amino acids. V was shortened by 4 bases and J by 5 bases, with 10 bases between the two germline ends. CDR3 DNA: TGTGCCACCAGTGAGGGGGCCGTTACTGAAGCTTTCTTT. Its protein product is CATSEGAVTEAFF.

The V and J genes are TRBV19 and TRBJ1-5; TRBD1 is a possible D gene (5 bases). This CDR3 has 16 amino acids. V shed 1 base and J shed 6 bases, with 16 bases lying between them. Per germline, CDR1 LNHDA and CDR2 SQIVND (reference sequence). CDR3 coding DNA: TGTGCCAGTAGTATAGGCAGGGCAGGGTTGGGTCAGCCCCAGCATTTT. Encoded protein: CASSIGRAGLGQPQHF.

The V and J genes are TRBV7-8 and TRBJ1-4, with D possibly TRBD1 on 6 matching bases. Germline loops: CDR1 SGHVS, CDR2 FQNEAQ. The CDR3 contains 16 residues. Trimming removed 5 bases from V and 10 bases from J, with 23 bases in between. CDR3 sequence: CASSSRFDPGVAKLFF. CDR3 sequence (DNA): TGTGCCAGCAGCAGCCGGTTCGACCCAGGGGTGGCAAAACTGTTTTTT.

This chain links TRBV24-1 with TRBJ2-3, with 9 bases lining up with TRBD2. The CDR3 consists of 17 residues. Germline V gene data show CDR1 as KGHDR and CDR2 as SFDVKD. With 3 bases clipped from V and 6 bases from J, the junction kept 12 bases outside the gene matches. CDR3 residues: CATSDVSSGAALDTQYF. For the CDR3, the DNA is TGTGCCACCAGTGATGTATCTAGCGGGGCGGCCCTGGATACGCAGTATTTT.

This chain links TRBV5-6 with TRBJ1-4; 9 nucleotides line up with TRBD1. The CDR3 is made up of 16 amino acids. The J segment lost 7 bases and the V segment lost 1 base, leaving 8 bases of the junction unmatched. The germline V gene encodes CDR1 SGHDT and CDR2 YYEEEE. CDR3 coding DNA: TGTGCCAGCAGCTTGCTCGGACAGGGGCGGGGTGAAAAACTGTTTTTT. Amino acids: CASSLLGQGRGEKLFF.

Turning to this clone: This specimen includes other DNA sequences encoding the same CDR3. Here the CDR3 DNA reads TGTGCCAGCAGTCGACAGGGGAGGAACTATGGCTACACCTTC. This sequence encodes CASSRQGRNYGYTF. The chain is built from TRBV6-5 and TRBJ1-2; 8 bases are a match to TRBD1. The germline V gene encodes CDR1 MNHEY and CDR2 SVGAGI. The V gene end was trimmed by 5 bases and the J gene end by 2 bases; junction bases not matched to a gene: 4. The CDR3 length is 14 residues.

The chain joins TRBV6-4 to TRBJ2-2; unclear D gene. Germline loops: CDR1 MRHNA, CDR2 SNTAGT. Trimming took 4 bases from V and 2 from J, leaving 5 bases between them. The CDR3 length is 13 residues. CDR3 bases: TGTGCCAGCAGTGTTATTAACACCGGGGAGCTGTTTTTT. This encodes CASSVINTGELFF.

This clone appeared a single time. The CDR3 DNA reads as TGCGCCAGCAGCCACAACTTCGCAGGGGATAGGGATGGCTACACCTTC. Translated: CASSHNFAGDRDGYTF. The chain links TRBV4-1 to TRBJ1-2, with D tentatively TRBD1 (6 bases). The germline gives CDR1 MGHRA, CDR2 YSYEKL. V lost 3 bases and J 6 bases, leaving 20 bases between the germline ends. The CDR3 sequence is 16 residues long.

In nucleotides, the CDR3 is TGTGCCAGCAGCCAAAATACGGGATACGAGCAGTACTTC. This encodes CASSQNTGYEQYF. The J gene is TRBJ2-7, the V gene TRBV4-2; maybe TRBD2 (5 bases). Trimming removed 2 bases at V and 4 bases at J, with 9 bases between. Germline lookup yields CDR1 LGHNA and CDR2 YNFKEQ. The CDR3 spans 13 residues.

This clone was counted a few times. The chain uses TRBV9 and TRBJ2-2; TRBD1 matches at 8 bases. V was pared by 3 bases and J by 7 bases, with 8 bases of the junction left unmatched. The CDR3 extends over 15 amino acids. From germline, CDR1 is SGDLS and CDR2 YYNGEE. CDR3 nucleotide sequence: TGTGCCAGCAGCGGGCTCGGGACAGGAATCGGGGAGCTGTTTTTT. Its translation: CASSGLGTGIGELFF. Using reference TRBV9 and TRBJ2-2 for the parts outside the CDR3, the full variable domain is DSGVTQTPKHLITATGQRVTLRCSPRSGDLSVYWYQQSLDQGLQFLIQYYNGEERAKGNILERFSAQQFPDLHSELNLSSLELGDSALYFCASSGLGTGIGELFFGEGSRLTVL.

The V call is TRBV6-1, the J call TRBJ2-7; 7 bases are a match to TRBD2. Germline V lookup: CDR1 MNHNS, CDR2 SASEGT. CDR3 size: 15 residues. J lost 4 bases, V lost 2 bases, and 8 bases had no gene match. The DNA for the CDR3 is TGTGCCAGCAGTGAATATCCAGGGAGGGAGTACGAGCAGTACTTC. Protein: CASSEYPGREYEQYF.